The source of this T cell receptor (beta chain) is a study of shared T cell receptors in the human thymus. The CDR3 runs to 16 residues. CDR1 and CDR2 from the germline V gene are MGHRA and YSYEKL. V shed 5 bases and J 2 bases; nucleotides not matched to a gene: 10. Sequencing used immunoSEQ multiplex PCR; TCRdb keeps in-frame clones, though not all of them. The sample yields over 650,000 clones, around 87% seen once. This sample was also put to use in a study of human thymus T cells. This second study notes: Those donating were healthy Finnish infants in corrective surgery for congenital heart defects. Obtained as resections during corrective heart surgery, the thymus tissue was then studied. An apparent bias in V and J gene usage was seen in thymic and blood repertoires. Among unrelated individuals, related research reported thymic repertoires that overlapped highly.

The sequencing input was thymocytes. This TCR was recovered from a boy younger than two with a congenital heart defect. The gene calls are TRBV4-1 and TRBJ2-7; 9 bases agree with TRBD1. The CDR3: CASSTPAGTGPYEQYF. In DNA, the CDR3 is TGCGCCAGCAGCACCCCCGCCGGGACAGGGCCCTACGAGCAGTACTTC.